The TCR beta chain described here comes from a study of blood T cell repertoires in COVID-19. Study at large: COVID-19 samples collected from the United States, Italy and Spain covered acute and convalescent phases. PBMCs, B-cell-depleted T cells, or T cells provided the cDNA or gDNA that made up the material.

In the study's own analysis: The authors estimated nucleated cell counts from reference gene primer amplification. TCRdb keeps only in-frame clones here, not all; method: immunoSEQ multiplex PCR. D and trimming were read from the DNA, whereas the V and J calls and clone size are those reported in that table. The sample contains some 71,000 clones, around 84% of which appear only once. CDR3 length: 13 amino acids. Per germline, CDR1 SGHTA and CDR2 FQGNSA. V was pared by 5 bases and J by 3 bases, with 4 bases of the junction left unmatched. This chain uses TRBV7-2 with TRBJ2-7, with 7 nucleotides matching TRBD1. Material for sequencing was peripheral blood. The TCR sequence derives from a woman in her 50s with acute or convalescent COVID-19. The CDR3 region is CASSTRTGYEQYF. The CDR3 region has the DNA TGTGCCAGCAGCACAAGGACAGGCTACGAGCAGTACTTC.